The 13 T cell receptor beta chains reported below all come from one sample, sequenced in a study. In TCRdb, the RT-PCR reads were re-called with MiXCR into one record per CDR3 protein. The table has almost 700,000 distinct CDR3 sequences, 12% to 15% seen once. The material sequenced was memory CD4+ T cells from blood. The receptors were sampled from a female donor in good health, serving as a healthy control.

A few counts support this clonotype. CDR3 region: CSVSTGRNTEAFF. In DNA, the CDR3 is TGCAGCGTTTCGACAGGCAGAAACACTGAAGCTTTCTTT. The V call is TRBV29-1, the J call TRBJ1-1, with a tentative D call TRBD1 (6 bases). Germline assignment: CDR1 SQVTM and CDR2 ANQGSEA. CDR3 size: 13 residues. V was pared by 5 bases and J by 2 bases, with 12 bases between.

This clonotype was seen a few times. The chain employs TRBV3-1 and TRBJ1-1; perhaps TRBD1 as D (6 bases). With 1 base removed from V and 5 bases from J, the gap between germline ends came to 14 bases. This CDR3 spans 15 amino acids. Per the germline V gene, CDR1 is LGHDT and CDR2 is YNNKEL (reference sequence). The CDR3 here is CASSQASTGRTEAFF. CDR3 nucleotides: TGTGCCAGCAGCCAAGCCTCCACAGGGAGGACTGAAGCTTTCTTT.

The CDR3 nucleotides are TGTGCCAGCTCACCAGATTTCCATTCCGGAGTCACTTTAGCCTACGAGCAGTACTTC. Its translation is CASSPDFHSGVTLAYEQYF. The V and J genes are TRBV18 and TRBJ2-7, with no clear D. The CDR3 consists of 19 residues. Trimming took off 2 bases at V and 2 bases at J, with 25 bases between the two ends. Looked up from germline, CDR1 is KGHSH and CDR2 is LQKENI.

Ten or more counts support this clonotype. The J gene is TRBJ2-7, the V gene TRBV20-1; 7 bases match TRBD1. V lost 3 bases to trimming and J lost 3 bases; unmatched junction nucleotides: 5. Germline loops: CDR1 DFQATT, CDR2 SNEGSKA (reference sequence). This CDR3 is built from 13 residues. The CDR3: CSASRQGFYEQYF. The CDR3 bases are TGCAGTGCTAGTAGACAGGGTTTCTACGAGCAGTACTTC.

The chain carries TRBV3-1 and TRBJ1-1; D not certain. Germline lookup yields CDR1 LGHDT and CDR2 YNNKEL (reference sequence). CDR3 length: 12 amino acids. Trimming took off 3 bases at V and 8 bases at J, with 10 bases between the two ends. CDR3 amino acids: CASSHPGSEAFF. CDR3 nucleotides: TGTGCCAGCAGCCACCCGGGATCCGAAGCTTTCTTT.

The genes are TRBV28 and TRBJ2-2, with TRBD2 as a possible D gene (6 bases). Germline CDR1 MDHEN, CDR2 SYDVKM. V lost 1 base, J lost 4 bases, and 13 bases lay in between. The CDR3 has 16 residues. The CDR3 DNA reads TGTGCCAGCAGTTTATTGGCTACGCGGGGCACCGGGGAGCTGTTTTTT. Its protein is CASSLLATRGTGELFF.

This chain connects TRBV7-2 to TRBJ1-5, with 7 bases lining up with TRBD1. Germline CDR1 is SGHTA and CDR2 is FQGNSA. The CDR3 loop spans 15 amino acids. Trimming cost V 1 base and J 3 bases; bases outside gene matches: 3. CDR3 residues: CASSLEGQTNQPQHF. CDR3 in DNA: TGTGCCAGCAGCTTAGAGGGACAGACCAATCAGCCCCAGCATTTT.

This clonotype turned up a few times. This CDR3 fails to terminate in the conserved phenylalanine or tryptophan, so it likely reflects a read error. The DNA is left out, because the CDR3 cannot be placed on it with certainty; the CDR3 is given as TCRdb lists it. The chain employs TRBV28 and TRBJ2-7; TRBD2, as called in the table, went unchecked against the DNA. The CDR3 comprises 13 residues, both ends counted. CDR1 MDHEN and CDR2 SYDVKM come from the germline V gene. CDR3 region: CASGERSLGLRSI.

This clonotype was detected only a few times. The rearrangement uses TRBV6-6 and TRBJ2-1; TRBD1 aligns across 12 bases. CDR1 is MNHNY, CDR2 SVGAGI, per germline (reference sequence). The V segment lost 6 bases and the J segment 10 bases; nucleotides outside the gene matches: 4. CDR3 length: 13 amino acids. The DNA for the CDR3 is TGTGCCAGCAGGCTTGGGACAGGGGGCGAGCAGTTCTTC. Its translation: CASRLGTGGEQFF.

This CDR3 reads CASTSGGRGGHSYGYTF. CDR3 sequence (DNA): TGTGCCAGCACGAGTGGGGGTCGAGGGGGCCACTCTTATGGCTACACCTTC. V is TRBV6-1 and J is TRBJ1-2; 7 nucleotides agree with TRBD1. After removal of 7 bases from V and 5 bases from J, the junction contained 19 bases not matched to a gene. Germline V gives CDR1 MNHNS, CDR2 SASEGT. The CDR3 is made up of 17 amino acids.

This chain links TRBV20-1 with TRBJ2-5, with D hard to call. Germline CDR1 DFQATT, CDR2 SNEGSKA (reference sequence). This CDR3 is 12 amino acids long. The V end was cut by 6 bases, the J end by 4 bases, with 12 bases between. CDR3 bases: TGCAGTGCGACCGACATGGTAGAGACCCAGTACTTC. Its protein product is CSATDMVETQYF.

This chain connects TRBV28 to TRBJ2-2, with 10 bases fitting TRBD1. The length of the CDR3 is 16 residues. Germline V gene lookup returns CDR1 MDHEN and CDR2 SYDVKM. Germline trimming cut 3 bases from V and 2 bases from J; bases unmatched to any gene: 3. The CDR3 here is CASSLTTGGNTGELFF. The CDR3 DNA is TGTGCCAGCAGTTTGACGACAGGGGGCAACACCGGGGAGCTGTTTTTT.

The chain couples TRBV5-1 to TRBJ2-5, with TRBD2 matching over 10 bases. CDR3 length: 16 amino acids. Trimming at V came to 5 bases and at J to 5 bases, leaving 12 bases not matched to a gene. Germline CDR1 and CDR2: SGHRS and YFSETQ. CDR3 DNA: TGCGCCAGCAGGGTGACCGGGACTAGCGAGTTGGAGACCCAGTACTTC. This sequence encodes CASRVTGTSELETQYF.